This T cell receptor beta chain was found in a study of cytomegalovirus exposure and HLA in healthy donors. Study-wide context: Most genotyped donors, around 78% of some 400, had Caucasian-associated genetic ancestry.

The PCR made use of 60 Vbeta and 13 Jbeta primers. In the original analysis: Roughly 10 million shared chains were among 80 million or so unique TCR beta chains counted in a later analysis. Data came from immunoSEQ multiplex PCR; TCRdb stores just in-frame clones and leaves some out. V and J calls and clone size are as listed in that table; D and trimming were resolved from the DNA. Among about 140,000 clones listed, about 80% were seen once. Findings and limits, study-wide: The study found most TCR sequences rare, yet found some public TCRs in many donors.

A remark on this clone: Antigen specificity is unknown.

Unrecorded immune exposures were likely, despite nominal health at sampling. In germline, CDR1 is MDHEN, CDR2 SYDVKM. The CDR3 spans 15 residues. V lost 6 bases and J lost 6, with 18 bases in between. This sequence was found in a man aged 35 to 55 in good health and CMV-seronegative. Sequencing input: PBMCs. The chain uses TRBV28 and TRBJ2-1, with D possibly matching TRBD2 (5 bases). The CDR3 coding sequence is TGTGCCAGCAGCCGTGGACTCACCCGGGTCAATGAGCAGTTCTTC. This sequence encodes CASSRGLTRVNEQFF.